This T cell receptor (beta chain) came from a study of shared clonotypes between healthy human individuals. Donors were Caucasian adults residing in Nashville, Tennessee, USA. Between the trimmed V and J ends, which lost 2 bases and 3 bases, there was a span of 10 bases. CDR1 and CDR2 from the germline V gene are SEHNR and FQNEAQ (reference sequence). The CDR3 sequence is 14 residues long. This clone was counted a single time. Its antigen remains unidentified. Overall study findings and caveats: How much donors shared clonotypes was expected to be affected by sequencing depth.

Original analysis: Because ImmunoSEQ provided only junction sequences with no quality scores, the filtering differed. Only in-frame clones appear in the TCRdb table, and some are missing; sequencing was by immunoSEQ multiplex PCR. Clone size and V and J calls were adopted from that table, with D and trimming inferred from the DNA. This sample has about a million clones; 65% to 75% occur once, and the top ten carry roughly 1.5%. This receptor was identified in a man younger than 30 in good health. The chain joins TRBV7-9 to TRBJ1-1, with no clear D. Sequencing input: memory CD4+ T cells sorted from blood. Described subset: CD45RA-negative fraction. CDR3 amino acids: CASSLLGRDTEAFF. As DNA, the CDR3 is TGTGCCAGCAGCTTACTAGGACGGGACACTGAAGCTTTCTTT.